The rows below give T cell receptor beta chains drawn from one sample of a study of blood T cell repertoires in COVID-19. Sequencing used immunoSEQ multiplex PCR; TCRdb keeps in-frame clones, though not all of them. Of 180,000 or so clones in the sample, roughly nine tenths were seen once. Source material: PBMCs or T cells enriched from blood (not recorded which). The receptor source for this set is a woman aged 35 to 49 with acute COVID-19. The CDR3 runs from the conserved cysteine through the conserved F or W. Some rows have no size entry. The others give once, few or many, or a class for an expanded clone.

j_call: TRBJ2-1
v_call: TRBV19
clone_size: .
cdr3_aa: CASSIRGPYNEQFF

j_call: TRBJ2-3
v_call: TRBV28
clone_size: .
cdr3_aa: CASTRLDTQYF

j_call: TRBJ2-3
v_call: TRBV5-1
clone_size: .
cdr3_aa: CASSVGATSTDTQYF

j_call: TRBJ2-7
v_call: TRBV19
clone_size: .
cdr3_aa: CASSIGAGGKNEQYF

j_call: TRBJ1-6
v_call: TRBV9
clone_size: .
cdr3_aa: CASSFGTGVSPLHF

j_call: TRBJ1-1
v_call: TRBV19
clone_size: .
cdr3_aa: CASSNDQDTEAFF

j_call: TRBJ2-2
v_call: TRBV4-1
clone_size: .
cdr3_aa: CASSNQAFGTGELFF

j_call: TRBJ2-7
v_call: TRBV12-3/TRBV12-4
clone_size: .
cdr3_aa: CASRSTGSEQYF

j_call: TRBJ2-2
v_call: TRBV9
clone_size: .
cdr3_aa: CASSPGTGGYAGELFF

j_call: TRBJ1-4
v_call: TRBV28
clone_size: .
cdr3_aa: CASSTQATNEKLFF

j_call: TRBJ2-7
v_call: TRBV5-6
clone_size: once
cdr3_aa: CASGRDRFYEQYF

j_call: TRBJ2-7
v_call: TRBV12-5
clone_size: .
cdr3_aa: CASGLVGSGAGVAYEQYF

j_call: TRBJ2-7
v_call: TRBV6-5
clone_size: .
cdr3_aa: CASSYRGRGRYEQYF

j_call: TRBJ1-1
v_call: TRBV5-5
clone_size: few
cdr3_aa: CASSPTGYSTEAFF

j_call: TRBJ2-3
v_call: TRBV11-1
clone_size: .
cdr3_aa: CASSLEQGVGTDTQYF

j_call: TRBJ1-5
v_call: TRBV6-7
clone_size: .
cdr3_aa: CASGDGVSNQPQHF

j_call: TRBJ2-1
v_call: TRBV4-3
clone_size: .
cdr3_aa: CASSQVTSGTGEQFF

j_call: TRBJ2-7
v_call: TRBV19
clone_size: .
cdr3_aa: CATAMRGASYEQYF

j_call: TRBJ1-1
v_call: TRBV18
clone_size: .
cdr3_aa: CASSQKGARNTEAFF

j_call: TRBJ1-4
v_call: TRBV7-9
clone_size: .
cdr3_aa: CASSPGQLTNEKLFF

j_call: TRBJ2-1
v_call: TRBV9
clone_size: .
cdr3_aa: CASSGQGSISRNSYNEQFF

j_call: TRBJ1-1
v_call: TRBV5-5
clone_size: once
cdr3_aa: CASSLLRGQGGEDTEAFF

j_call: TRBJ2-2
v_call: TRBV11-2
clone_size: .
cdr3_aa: CASSLGGRGPGELFF

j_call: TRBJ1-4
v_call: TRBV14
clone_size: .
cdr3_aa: CASSQGNFGKLFF

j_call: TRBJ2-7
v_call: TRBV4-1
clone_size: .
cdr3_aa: CASSRDWAYEQYF

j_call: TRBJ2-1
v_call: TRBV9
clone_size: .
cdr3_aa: CASSVLGGGPGNEQFF

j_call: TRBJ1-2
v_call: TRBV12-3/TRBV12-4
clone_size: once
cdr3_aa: CASSLSRTQGYTF